A selection of T cell receptor beta chains follows, all from one sample in a study of T cell changes during pregnancy in multiple sclerosis. The table came from immunoSEQ multiplex PCR; TCRdb's copy has only in-frame clones and leaves some out. The table shows fewer than 100,000 clones, with about 92% occurring only once. The sample consisted of peripheral blood, taken after pregnancy. The receptors were sampled from a female donor in good health, enrolled as a control in a pregnancy study. CDR3s include the opening cysteine and the closing phenylalanine or tryptophan. D genes are given only for firm matches. Only part of the rows carry a size: once, few, many, or a class if the clone is expanded.

size,length,J,V,D,CDR3,DNA
-,15,TRBJ2-2,TRBV19,-,CASSRQGIITGELFF,TGTGCCAGTAGTAGGCAGGGAATTATCACCGGGGAGCTGTTTTTT
-,15,TRBJ2-7,TRBV6-5,TRBD2,CASSYSGGVAYEQYF,TGTGCCAGCAGTTACTCGGGGGGGGTCGCCTACGAGCAGTACTTC
-,15,TRBJ1-1,TRBV2,-,CASRRTGSENTEAFF,TGTGCCAGCCGGAGAACAGGGTCGGAGAACACTGAAGCTTTCTTT
-,16,TRBJ2-1,TRBV7-3,TRBD2,CASSLTSGGSYNEQFF,TGTGCCAGCAGCTTAACTAGCGGGGGCTCCTACAATGAGCAGTTCTTC
-,15,TRBJ1-6,TRBV6-5,-,CASSSLYREGSPLHF,TGTGCCAGCAGTTCCTTATACAGGGAAGGATCACCCCTCCACTTT
-,14,TRBJ2-5,TRBV5-8,-,CASSLGGGAETQYF,TGTGCCAGCAGCTTGGGCGGGGGCGCGGAGACCCAGTACTTC
-,20,TRBJ2-1,TRBV5-4,TRBD2,CASSFASGTSGRSSYNEQFF,TGTGCCAGCAGCTTCGCTTCTGGGACTAGCGGGAGGTCATCCTACAATGAGCAGTTCTTC
-,14,TRBJ2-7,TRBV7-9,-,CASSPRRRAYEQYF,TGTGCCAGCAGCCCCCGGCGGAGGGCGTACGAGCAGTACTTC
-,13,TRBJ1-1,TRBV18,-,CASSPDGWAEAFF,TGTGCCAGCTCCCCCGACGGGTGGGCTGAAGCTTTCTTT
-,17,TRBJ1-1,TRBV7-9,TRBD1,CASSPRTGGDRNTEAFF,TGTGCCAGCAGCCCGAGGACAGGGGGCGATAGGAACACTGAAGCTTTCTTT
once,18,TRBJ2-1,TRBV5-1,-,CASSLGQGLRDSYNEQFF,TGCGCCAGCAGCTTGGGGCAGGGCCTCCGTGACTCCTACAATGAGCAGTTCTTC
-,17,TRBJ2-2,TRBV7-3,-,CASSAYERSANTGELFF,TGTGCCAGCAGTGCATACGAGCGGAGCGCGAACACCGGGGAGCTGTTTTTT
-,13,TRBJ1-1,TRBV18,-,CASSARPDTEAFF,TGTGCCAGCTCAGCGAGGCCTGACACTGAAGCTTTCTTT
-,14,TRBJ2-7,TRBV9,-,CASSVGSLQYEQYF,TGTGCCAGCAGCGTAGGGTCCCTCCAGTACGAGCAGTACTTC
-,15,TRBJ2-2,TRBV9,-,CASNQGGLVTGELFF,TGTGCCAGCAACCAGGGAGGATTGGTCACCGGGGAGCTGTTTTTT
-,15,TRBJ2-5,TRBV5-4,TRBD2,CASSFGAGLQETQYF,TGTGCCAGCAGCTTCGGAGCGGGGTTACAAGAGACCCAGTACTTC
-,12,TRBJ2-7,TRBV30,-,CAWSVQKYEQYF,TGTGCCTGGAGTGTACAGAAATACGAGCAGTACTTC
-,14,TRBJ1-5,TRBV10-2,-,CASCQPGYEQPQHF,TGCGCCAGCTGCCAGCCAGGGTATGAGCAGCCCCAGCATTTT
-,16,TRBJ2-5,TRBV7-9,TRBD2,CASSLALAGGQETQYF,TGTGCCAGCAGCTTAGCGCTAGCGGGGGGGCAAGAGACCCAGTACTTC
-,16,TRBJ2-3,TRBV30,TRBD2,CAWRDPSGGATDTQYF,TGTGCCTGGAGGGACCCCAGCGGGGGGGCGACAGATACGCAGTATTTT
few,15,TRBJ2-7,TRBV7-7,-,CASSFGSGPGYEQYF,TGTGCTAGCAGCTTCGGAAGCGGACCCGGCTACGAGCAGTACTTC
-,16,TRBJ2-4,TRBV2,-,CASTSRQDLAKNIQYF,TGTGCCAGCACCTCTCGACAGGACCTAGCCAAAAACATTCAGTACTTC
few,13,TRBJ1-1,TRBV6-4,TRBD1,CASSDRGHTEAFF,TGTGCCAGCAGTGACAGGGGGCACACTGAAGCTTTCTTT
once,15,TRBJ1-3,TRBV18,-,CASSPWARSGNTIYF,TGTGCCAGCTCACCATGGGCACGAAGTGGAAACACCATATATTTT
-,11,TRBJ1-4,TRBV6-1,-,CASGRGEKLFF,TGTGCCAGCGGGCGGGGTGAAAAACTGTTTTTT
-,11,TRBJ2-5,TRBV11-2,-,CATTAGETQYF,TGTGCCACTACCGCGGGGGAGACCCAGTACTTC
-,13,TRBJ1-1,TRBV7-2,TRBD1,CASSRDRNTEAFF,TGTGCCAGCAGCCGGGACAGGAACACTGAAGCTTTCTTT
-,13,TRBJ2-2,TRBV2,-,CASRPVVTGELFF,TGTGCCAGCAGGCCGGTAGTGACCGGGGAGCTGTTTTTT
-,11,TRBJ2-7,TRBV2,-,CASSPRYEQYF,TGTGCCAGCAGCCCCCGGTACGAGCAGTACTTC
-,15,TRBJ2-5,TRBV19,TRBD1,CASSRDRAIQETQYF,TGTGCCAGTAGCCGAGACAGGGCAATCCAAGAGACCCAGTACTTC
-,14,TRBJ2-7,TRBV4-2,TRBD1,CASSQGGDRVEQYF,TGTGCCAGCAGCCAAGGGGGGGACAGGGTCGAGCAGTACTTC
-,17,TRBJ2-4,TRBV28,-,CASSERLGLAAKNIQYF,TGTGCCAGCAGTGAACGGTTGGGGCTGGCGGCCAAAAACATTCAGTACTTC
-,15,TRBJ2-7,TRBV18,TRBD2,CASSPPQREINEQYF,TGTGCCAGCTCACCACCCCAGCGGGAGATCAACGAGCAGTACTTC
-,15,TRBJ2-2,TRBV7-6,-,CASSLRGANTGELFF,TGTGCCAGCAGCTTACGCGGGGCGAACACCGGGGAGCTGTTTTTT
-,13,TRBJ2-7,TRBV7-8,-,CASSLTTAYEQYF,TGTGCCAGCAGCTTGACGACAGCCTACGAGCAGTACTTC
-,15,TRBJ2-2,TRBV4-2,TRBD2,CASSQGLAGAGELFF,TGTGCCAGCAGCCAAGGACTAGCGGGAGCCGGGGAGCTGTTTTTT
-,14,TRBJ2-1,TRBV18,-,CASWGYSGDNEQFF,TGTGCCAGCTGGGGGTATAGCGGTGACAATGAGCAGTTCTTC
-,13,TRBJ2-7,TRBV12-5,TRBD1,CASGFGQGYEQYF,TGTGCTAGTGGTTTTGGACAGGGATACGAGCAGTACTTC
-,13,TRBJ2-7,TRBV9,TRBD1,CASSGGTAGEQYF,TGTGCCAGCAGCGGAGGGACAGCTGGTGAGCAGTACTTC
-,14,TRBJ1-2,TRBV12-2,-,CASRLVFTPDGYTF,TGTGCAAGTCGCTTAGTGTTTACGCCAGATGGCTACACCTTC
-,17,TRBJ2-2,TRBV7-3,-,CASSPQGGTGIAGELFF,TGTGCCAGCAGCCCCCAGGGCGGGACGGGGATCGCCGGGGAGCTGTTTTTT
-,15,TRBJ1-2,TRBV2,-,CASSEAPVLGYGYTF,TGTGCCAGCAGTGAAGCGCCCGTACTCGGCTATGGCTACACCTTC
-,15,TRBJ2-7,TRBV14,TRBD2,CASSQGIAGSYEQYF,TGTGCCAGCAGCCAGGGAATAGCGGGGTCCTACGAGCAGTACTTC